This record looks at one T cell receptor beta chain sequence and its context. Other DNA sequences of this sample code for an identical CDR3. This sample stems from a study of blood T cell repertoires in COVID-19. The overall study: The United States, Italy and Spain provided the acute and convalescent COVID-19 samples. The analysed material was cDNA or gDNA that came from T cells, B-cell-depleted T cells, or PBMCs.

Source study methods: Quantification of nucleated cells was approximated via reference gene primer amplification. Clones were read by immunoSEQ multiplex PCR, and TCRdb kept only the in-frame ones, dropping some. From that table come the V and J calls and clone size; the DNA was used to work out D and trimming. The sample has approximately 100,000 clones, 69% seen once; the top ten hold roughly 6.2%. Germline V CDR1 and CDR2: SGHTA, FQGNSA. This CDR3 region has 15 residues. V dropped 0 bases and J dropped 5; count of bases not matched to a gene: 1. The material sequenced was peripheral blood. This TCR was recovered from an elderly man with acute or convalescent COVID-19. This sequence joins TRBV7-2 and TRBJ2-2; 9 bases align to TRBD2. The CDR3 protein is CASSLAAGGTGELFF. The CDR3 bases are TGTGCCAGCAGCTTAGCGGCGGGGGGGACCGGGGAGCTGTTTTTT.